The 10 T cell receptor beta chains presented below share a single source sample, sequenced in a study of shared clonotypes between healthy human individuals. TCRdb's table, derived via immunoSEQ multiplex PCR, lists solely in-frame clones and lacks some. The repertoire consists of approximately 2.3 million clones, with approximately 93% occurring once and the leading ten covering about 0.37%. Sequencing used naive CD4+ T cells from PBMCs. The subset denotes: CD45RA+ positively selected. These receptors all come from a man between 18 and 29 years old in good health. Some clones in this sample may be carry-over from other donors' samples.

This clone was observed a handful of times. The chain carries TRBV29-1 and TRBJ1-1; D not resolved. CDR3 size: 11 residues. V was clipped by 2 bases and J by 7 bases, with 8 bases between them. CDR1 and CDR2 from the germline V gene are SQVTM and ANQGSEA. The CDR3 region is CSVEMTFEAFF. The CDR3 DNA reads as TGCAGCGTTGAAATGACGTTTGAAGCTTTCTTT.

This sequence joins TRBV6-1 and TRBJ1-2; no firm D call. Trimming removed 8 bases at V and 2 bases at J, with 12 bases between. This CDR3 comprises 13 residues. The V gene's germline CDR1 is MNHNS and CDR2 SASEGT. The CDR3 DNA reads TGTGCCAGCCGCCGGGCAGAGAACTATGGCTACACCTTC. Its protein product is CASRRAENYGYTF.

CDR3 coding DNA: TGTGCCAGCAGCTCCCGTAGGGCAACAGGGAGCGGAGAGACCCAGTACTTC. Encoded protein: CASSSRRATGSGETQYF. The gene calls are TRBV7-6 and TRBJ2-5, with D possibly matching TRBD1 (6 bases). The germline V gene encodes CDR1 SGHVS and CDR2 FNYEAQ. The CDR3 loop spans 17 amino acids. The V end was cut by 4 bases, the J end by 4 bases, with 22 bases between.

The chain combines TRBV5-4 with TRBJ2-5; 7 bases map to TRBD2. From germline, CDR1 is SGHNT and CDR2 YYREEE (reference sequence). The CDR3 covers 14 residues. Losses at the gene ends were 2 bases for V and 6 bases for J; bases not matched to a gene: 7. Here the CDR3 reads CASSFRGGSQTQYF. The CDR3 DNA follows: TGTGCCAGCAGCTTTAGGGGCGGGAGCCAGACCCAGTACTTC. The full variable domain, with the rest looked up from reference TRBV5-4 and TRBJ2-5, is ETGVTQSPTHLIKTRGQQVTLRCSSQSGHNTVSWYQQALGQGPQFIFQYYREEENGRGNFPPRFSGLQFPNYSSELNVNALELDDSALYLCASSFRGGSQTQYFGPGTRLLVL.

The chain is built from TRBV7-9 and TRBJ1-1, with D uncertain. Trimming pared 2 bases from V and 2 bases from J, leaving 15 bases between. Germline CDR1 SEHNR, CDR2 FQNEAQ (reference sequence). There are 16 residues in the CDR3. The CDR3 loop is CASSLQATKDNTEAFF. The DNA for the CDR3 is TGTGCCAGCAGCTTACAAGCCACGAAGGACAACACTGAAGCTTTCTTT.

As for this clone: Additional DNA sequences in this sample encode the identical CDR3. V and J are TRBV15 and TRBJ2-1; TRBD1 agrees at 7 bases. The V gene's germline CDR1 is LNHNV and CDR2 YYDKDF (reference sequence). V shed 0 bases and J 8 bases; nucleotides not matched to a gene: 1. CDR3 size: 13 residues. DNA of the CDR3: TGTGCCACCAGCAGAGATACAGGGGATGAGCAGTTCTTC. Encoded protein: CATSRDTGDEQFF.

The genes are TRBV21-1 and TRBJ1-5; the table's D call, TRBD1, was not checked against the DNA. TRBV21-1 is labeled a pseudogene. The CDR3 has 16 residues. As DNA, the CDR3 is TGTGCCAGCGGCCCGCCCCGGGACAGAAGCAATCAGCCCCAGCATTTT. The encoded protein is CASGPPRDRSNQPQHF.

V usage is TRBV7-9 and J usage is TRBJ1-5; 7 bases agree with TRBD1. The CDR3 covers 15 residues. Germline CDR1 reads SEHNR; CDR2 reads FQNEAQ (reference sequence). V dropped 5 bases and J dropped 0; count of bases not matched to a gene: 4. The CDR3 region is CASSLGTASNQPQHF. In DNA form, the CDR3 reads TGTGCCAGCAGCCTCGGGACAGCTAGCAATCAGCCCCAGCATTTT. The full variable domain, in which reference TRBV7-9 and TRBJ1-5 provide the parts outside the CDR3, is DTGVSQNPRHKITKRGQNVTFRCDPISEHNRLYWYRQTLGQGPEFLTYFQNEAQLEKSRLLSDRFSAERPKGSFSTLEIQRTEQGDSAMYLCASSLGTASNQPQHFGDGTRLSIL.

A word on this clone: Other DNA sequences in this sample translate to the same CDR3. The chain employs TRBV18 and TRBJ1-4, with 7 nucleotides matching TRBD1. After removal of 2 bases from V and 8 bases from J, the junction contained 8 bases not matched to a gene. Germline CDR1 and CDR2: KGHSH and LQKENI. CDR3 length: 15 residues. In DNA form, the CDR3 reads TGTGCCAGCTCACCATTGACAGGGTCAAACGAAAAACTGTTTTTT. Amino acid sequence: CASSPLTGSNEKLFF.

This chain links TRBV7-2 with TRBJ1-5, with D possibly TRBD1 on 5 matching bases. Germline V gene sequence: CDR1 SGHTA, CDR2 FQGNSA. V dropped 6 bases and J dropped 9 bases, with 12 bases sitting between them. There are 12 residues in the CDR3. CDR3 region: CASSSPGLPQHF. The CDR3 bases are TGTGCCAGCAGTTCCCCGGGGCTGCCCCAGCATTTT.